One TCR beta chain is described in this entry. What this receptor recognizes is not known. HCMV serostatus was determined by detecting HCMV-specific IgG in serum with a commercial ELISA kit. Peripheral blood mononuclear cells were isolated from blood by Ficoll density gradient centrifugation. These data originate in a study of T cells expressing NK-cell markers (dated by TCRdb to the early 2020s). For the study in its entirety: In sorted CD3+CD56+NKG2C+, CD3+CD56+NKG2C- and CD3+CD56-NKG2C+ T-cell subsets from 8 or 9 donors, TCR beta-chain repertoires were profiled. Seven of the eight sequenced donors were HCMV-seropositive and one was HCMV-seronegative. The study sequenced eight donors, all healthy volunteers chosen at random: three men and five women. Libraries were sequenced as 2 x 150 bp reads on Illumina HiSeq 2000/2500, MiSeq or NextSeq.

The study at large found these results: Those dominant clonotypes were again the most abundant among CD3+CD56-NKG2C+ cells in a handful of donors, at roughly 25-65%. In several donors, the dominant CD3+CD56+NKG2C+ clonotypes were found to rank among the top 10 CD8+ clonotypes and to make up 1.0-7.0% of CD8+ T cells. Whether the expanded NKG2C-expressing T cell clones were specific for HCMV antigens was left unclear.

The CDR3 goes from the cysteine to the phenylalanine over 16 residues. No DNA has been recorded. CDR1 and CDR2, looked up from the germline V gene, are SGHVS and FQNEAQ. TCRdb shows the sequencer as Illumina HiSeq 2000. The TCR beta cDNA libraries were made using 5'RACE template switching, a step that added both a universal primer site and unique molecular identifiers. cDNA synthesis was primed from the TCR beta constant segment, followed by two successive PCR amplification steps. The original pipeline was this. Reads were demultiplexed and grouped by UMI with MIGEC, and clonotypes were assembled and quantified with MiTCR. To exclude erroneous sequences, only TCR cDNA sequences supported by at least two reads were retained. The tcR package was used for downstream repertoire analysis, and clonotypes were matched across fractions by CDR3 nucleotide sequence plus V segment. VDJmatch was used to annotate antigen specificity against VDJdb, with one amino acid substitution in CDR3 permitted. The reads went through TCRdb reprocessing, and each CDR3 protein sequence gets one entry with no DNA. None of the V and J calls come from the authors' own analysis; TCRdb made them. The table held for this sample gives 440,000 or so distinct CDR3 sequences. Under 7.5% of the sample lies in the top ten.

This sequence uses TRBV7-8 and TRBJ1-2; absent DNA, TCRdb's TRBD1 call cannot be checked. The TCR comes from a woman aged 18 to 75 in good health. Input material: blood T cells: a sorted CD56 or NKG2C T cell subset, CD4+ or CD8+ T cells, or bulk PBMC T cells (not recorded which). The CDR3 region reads CASSLEQGDTGYGYTF.